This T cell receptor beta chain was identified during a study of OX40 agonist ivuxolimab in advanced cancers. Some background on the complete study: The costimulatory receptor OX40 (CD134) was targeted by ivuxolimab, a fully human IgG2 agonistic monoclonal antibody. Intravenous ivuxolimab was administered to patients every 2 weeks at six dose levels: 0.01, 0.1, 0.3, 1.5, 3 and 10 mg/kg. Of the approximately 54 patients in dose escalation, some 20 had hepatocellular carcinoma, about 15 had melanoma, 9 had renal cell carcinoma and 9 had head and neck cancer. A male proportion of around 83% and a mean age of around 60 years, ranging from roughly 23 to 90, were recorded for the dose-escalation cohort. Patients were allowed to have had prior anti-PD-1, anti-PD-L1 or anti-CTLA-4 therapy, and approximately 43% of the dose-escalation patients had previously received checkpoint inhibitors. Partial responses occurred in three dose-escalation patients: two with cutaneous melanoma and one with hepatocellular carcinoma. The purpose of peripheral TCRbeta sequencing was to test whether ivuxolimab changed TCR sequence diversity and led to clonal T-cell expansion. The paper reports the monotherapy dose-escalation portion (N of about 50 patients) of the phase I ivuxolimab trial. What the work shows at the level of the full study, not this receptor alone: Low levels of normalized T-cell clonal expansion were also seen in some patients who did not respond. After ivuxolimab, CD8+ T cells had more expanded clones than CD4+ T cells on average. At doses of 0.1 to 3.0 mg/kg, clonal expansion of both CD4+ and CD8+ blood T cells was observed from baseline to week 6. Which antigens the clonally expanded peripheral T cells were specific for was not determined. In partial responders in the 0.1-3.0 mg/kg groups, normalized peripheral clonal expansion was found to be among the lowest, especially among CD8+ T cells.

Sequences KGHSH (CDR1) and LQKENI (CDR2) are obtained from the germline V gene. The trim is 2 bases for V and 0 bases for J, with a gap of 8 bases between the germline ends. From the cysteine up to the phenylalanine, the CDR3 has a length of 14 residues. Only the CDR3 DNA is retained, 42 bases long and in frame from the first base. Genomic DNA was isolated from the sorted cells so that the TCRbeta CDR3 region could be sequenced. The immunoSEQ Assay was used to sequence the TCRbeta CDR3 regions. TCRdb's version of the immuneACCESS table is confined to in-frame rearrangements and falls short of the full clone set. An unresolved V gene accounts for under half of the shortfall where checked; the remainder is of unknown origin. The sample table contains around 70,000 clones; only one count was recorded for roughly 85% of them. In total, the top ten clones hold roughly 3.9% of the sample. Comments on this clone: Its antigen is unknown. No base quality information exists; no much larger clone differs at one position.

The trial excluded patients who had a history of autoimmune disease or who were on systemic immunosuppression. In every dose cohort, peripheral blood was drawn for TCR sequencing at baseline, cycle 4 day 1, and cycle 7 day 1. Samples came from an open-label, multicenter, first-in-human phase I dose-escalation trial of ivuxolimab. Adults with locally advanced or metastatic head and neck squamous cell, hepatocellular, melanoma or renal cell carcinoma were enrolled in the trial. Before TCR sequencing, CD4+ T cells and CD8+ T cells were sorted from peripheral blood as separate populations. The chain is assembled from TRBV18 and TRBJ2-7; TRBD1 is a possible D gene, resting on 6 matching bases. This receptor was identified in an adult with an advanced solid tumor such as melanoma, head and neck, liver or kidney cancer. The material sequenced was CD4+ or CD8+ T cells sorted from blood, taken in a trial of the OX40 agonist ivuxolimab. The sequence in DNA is TGTGCCAGCTCACCAGTGACAGGCTCCTACGAGCAGTACTTC. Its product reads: CASSPVTGSYEQYF.